The clone carrying this T cell receptor (beta chain) was seen many times. Its antigen is undetermined. This sample was taken from a study of regulatory T cells in long-lasting Graves disease. Study results and limitations: TCR diversity was lower in persistent Graves' patients (versus newly diagnosed ones).

In building TCR beta libraries, iRepertoire HTBI primers were used together with Arm-PCR of CDR3 regions. From the multiplex PCR reads, TCRdb called clonotypes with MiXCR, one entry per CDR3 protein. The top ten clones hold roughly 8.2% of a sample with 520,000 or so distinct CDR3 sequences, 12% of them seen once. As to time point: newly diagnosed GD, antithyroid drugs for less than 3 months. PBMCs were the source of the RNA used for TCR sequencing. V lost 8 bases and J lost 5, with 16 bases in between. From germline, CDR1 is ENHRY and CDR2 SYGVKD. CDR3 length: 13 residues. The same data also contributed to another study, on T cells in Graves' hyperthyroidism and ophthalmopathy. That investigation notes: Graves' hyperthyroidism was deemed stable absent ophthalmopathy progression within 18 months. Disease duration under 2 months; hyperthyroidism patients were aged 18 to 65. Uncontrolled infection, other autoimmune disease, pregnancy or lactation led to exclusion.

The sequenced sample was peripheral blood mononuclear cells (PBMCs), obtained at new diagnosis, from a patient treated with antithyroid drugs. The clonotype comes from a woman younger than 45 with Graves disease. This chain joins TRBV10-3 and TRBJ2-7; D possibly corresponds to TRBD2 (5 bases). CDR3 sequence reads: CAIRGGGLDEQYF. CDR3 nucleotide sequence: TGTGCCATCCGCGGTGGAGGCTTGGACGAGCAGTACTTC.